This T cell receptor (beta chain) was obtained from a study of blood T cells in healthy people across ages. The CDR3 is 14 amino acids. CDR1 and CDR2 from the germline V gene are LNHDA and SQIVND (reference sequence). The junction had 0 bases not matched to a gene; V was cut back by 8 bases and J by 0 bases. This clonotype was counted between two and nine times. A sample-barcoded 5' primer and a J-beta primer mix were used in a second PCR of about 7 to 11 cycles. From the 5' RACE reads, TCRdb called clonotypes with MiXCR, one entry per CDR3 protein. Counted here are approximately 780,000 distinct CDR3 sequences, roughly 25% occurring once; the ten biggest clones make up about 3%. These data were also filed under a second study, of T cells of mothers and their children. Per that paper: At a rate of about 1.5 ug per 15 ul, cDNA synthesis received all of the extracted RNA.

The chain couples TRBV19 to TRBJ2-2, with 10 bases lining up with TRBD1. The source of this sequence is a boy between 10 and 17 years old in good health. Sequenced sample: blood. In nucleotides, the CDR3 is TGTGCCAGTGGGACAGGGGCGAACACCGGGGAGCTGTTTTTT. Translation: CASGTGANTGELFF.